The next 21 T cell receptor beta chains were all read from a single sample in a study of cytomegalovirus exposure and HLA in healthy donors. PCR employed 60 Vbeta and 13 Jbeta primers. Method: immunoSEQ multiplex PCR; TCRdb's copy keeps in-frame clones and lacks some. This sample carries 100,000 to 130,000 clones, 82% of them seen once, and the ten largest clones take roughly 3%. The sequenced sample consisted of PBMCs. The receptor set was obtained from a man aged 25-40 years in good health and CMV-seropositive.

The gene calls are TRBV2 and TRBJ1-2; 10 nucleotides align to TRBD1. V shed 10 bases and J 4 bases; nucleotides not matched to a gene: 9. The V gene's germline CDR1 is SNHLY and CDR2 FYNNEI. The CDR3 sequence is 14 residues long. The CDR3 coding sequence is TGTGCCACCCGTAGGACAGGGGGGATCTATGGCTACACCTTC. Translating it yields CATRRTGGIYGYTF.

Only one count was recorded for this clone. V is TRBV6-5 and J is TRBJ2-7, with 7 nucleotides matching TRBD1. After removal of 6 bases from V and 2 bases from J, the junction contained 7 bases not matched to a gene. CDR3 size: 14 residues. Germline CDR1 is MNHEY and CDR2 is SVGAGI. The CDR3 loop is CASRPTDRAYEQYF. CDR3 in DNA: TGTGCCAGCAGGCCGACCGACAGGGCCTACGAGCAGTACTTC.

This clone has just a few counts. V usage is TRBV5-6 and J usage is TRBJ2-5, with D possibly matching TRBD1 (5 bases). Trimming left V 0 bases short and J 2 bases short, with 8 bases between. CDR1 is SGHDT and CDR2 is YYEEEE in the germline V gene. The CDR3 length is 14 residues. CDR3 amino acids: CASSLAQGQETQYF. Here the CDR3 DNA reads TGTGCCAGCAGCTTGGCGCAGGGACAAGAGACCCAGTACTTC. Together with reference TRBV5-6 and TRBJ2-5, the CDR3 gives the full variable domain: DAGVTQSPTHLIKTRGQQVTLRCSPKSGHDTVSWYQQALGQGPQFIFQYYEEEERQRGNFPDRFSGHQFPNYSSELNVNALLLGDSALYLCASSLAQGQETQYFGPGTRLLVL.

This chain connects TRBV18 to TRBJ1-1, with no clear D. From germline, CDR1 is KGHSH and CDR2 LQKENI. V lost 3 bases, J lost 4 bases, and 18 bases lay in between. The CDR3 consists of 16 residues. The CDR3 DNA sequence: TGTGCCAGCTCACCGGGAGCGAGGGTGGTGGGCACTGAAGCTTTCTTT. Protein: CASSPGARVVGTEAFF.

V is TRBV7-2 and J is TRBJ1-1; possible D gene TRBD1, 6 bases. The V end lost 1 base, the J end lost 7 bases, and 10 bases lay between the germline ends. The CDR3 runs 13 residues. The germline V gene has CDR1 SGHTA and CDR2 FQGNSA. The CDR3 is CASSLGRGGEAFF. In nucleotides, the CDR3 is TGTGCCAGCAGCTTAGGGAGGGGGGGTGAAGCTTTCTTT. The full variable domain, in which reference TRBV7-2 and TRBJ1-1 provide the parts outside the CDR3, is GAGVSQSPSNKVTEKGKDVELRCDPISGHTALYWYRQSLGQGLEFLIYFQGNSAPDKSGLPSDRFSAERTGGSVSTLTIQRTQQEDSAVYLCASSLGRGGEAFFGQGTRLTVV.

The CDR3 region has the DNA TGCGCCAGCAGCCCCTCGGACAGGCGTTACACAGATACGCAGTATTTT. Amino acid sequence: CASSPSDRRYTDTQYF. The chain couples TRBV4-1 to TRBJ2-3; 7 bases are shared with TRBD1. This CDR3 has 16 amino acids. J was trimmed by 2 bases and V by 4 bases; bases with no gene match: 9. The germline V gene has CDR1 MGHRA and CDR2 YSYEKL.

The chain has TRBV4-2 and TRBJ2-1; 16 bases agree with TRBD2. From germline, CDR1 is LGHNA and CDR2 YNFKEQ. The CDR3 loop spans 18 amino acids. J lost 7 bases, V lost 1 base, and 7 bases had no gene match. CDR3 amino acids: CASSQAPGLAGGYNEQFF. CDR3 nucleotides: TGTGCCAGCAGCCAAGCGCCGGGACTAGCGGGGGGGTATAATGAGCAGTTCTTC.

The chain combines TRBV2 with TRBJ1-3; D is undetermined. Germline V CDR1 and CDR2: SNHLY, FYNNEI. This CDR3 comprises 15 residues. The germline V and J ends were trimmed by 5 bases and 2 bases, with 13 bases remaining between them. CDR3 DNA: TGTGCCAGCAGTCAAACAGCCTCCCCTGGAAACACCATATATTTT. Translated, it gives CASSQTASPGNTIYF. Together with reference TRBV2 and TRBJ1-3, the CDR3 gives the full variable domain: EPEVTQTPSHQVTQMGQEVILRCVPISNHLYFYWYRQILGQKVEFLVSFYNNEISEKSEIFDDQFSVERPDGSNFTLKIRSTKLEDSAMYFCASSQTASPGNTIYFGEGSWLTVV.

This rearrangement joins TRBV7-9 to TRBJ1-6; 7 bases map to TRBD1. This CDR3 comprises 13 residues. Germline V gives CDR1 SEHNR, CDR2 FQNEAQ (reference sequence). Germline trimming cut 8 bases from V and 9 bases from J; bases unmatched to any gene: 7. CDR3 sequence: CASVPEGASPLHF. CDR3 sequence (DNA): TGTGCCAGCGTTCCGGAGGGGGCTTCACCCCTCCACTTT.

The chain couples TRBV9 to TRBJ2-3; the match to TRBD2 covers 12 bases. The V gene's germline CDR1 is SGDLS and CDR2 YYNGEE. The CDR3 is 16 residues long. The ends lost 0 bases at V and 4 bases at J; junction bases unmatched: 3. The DNA of the CDR3 is TGTGCCAGCAGCGTAGCTAGCGGGGGGGTAGCAGATACGCAGTATTTT. It yields the protein CASSVASGGVADTQYF.

CDR3 sequence: CASSPSGRGGWKDTQYF. Written as DNA, the CDR3 is TGTGCCAGCAGCCCTAGCGGGAGGGGGGGGTGGAAAGATACGCAGTATTTT. The gene calls are TRBV7-9 and TRBJ2-3; 12 bases are shared with TRBD2. The germline V gene has CDR1 SEHNR and CDR2 FQNEAQ (reference sequence). This CDR3 region has 17 residues. J was trimmed by 5 bases and V by 5 bases; bases with no gene match: 11.

J is TRBJ1-4 and V is TRBV5-5, with D perhaps matching TRBD1 (5 bases). Germline V lookup: CDR1 SGHKS, CDR2 YYEKEE (reference sequence). The CDR3 has 16 amino acids. V lost 2 bases, J lost 5 bases, and 16 bases lay in between. The CDR3 is CASSLRSGLGNEKLFF. CDR3 in DNA: TGTGCCAGCAGCTTAAGGTCAGGGCTGGGAAATGAAAAACTGTTTTTT.

This clone occurred a few times. A read error may produce the germline difference seen at one junction end. V is TRBV5-1 and J is TRBJ1-3; TRBD1 matches at 9 bases. The CDR3 is 15 residues long. Germline CDR1 and CDR2: SGHRS and YFSETQ. CDR3 residues: CASSLGTGAGDTIYF. The DNA of the CDR3 is TGCGCCAGCAGCTTGGGGACAGGGGCTGGAGACACCATATATTTT.

The rearrangement uses TRBV14 and TRBJ1-6; D possibly corresponds to TRBD1 (5 bases). The CDR3 loop spans 14 amino acids. V gave up 7 bases and J gave up 10 bases, with 17 bases separating them. Germline V CDR1 and CDR2: SGHDN, FVKESK. CDR3 DNA sequence: TGTGCCAGCACTCCTTCGGGGGTGGGATCACCCCTCCACTTT. Amino acids: CASTPSGVGSPLHF.

The chain links TRBV5-5 to TRBJ2-2; 9 bases align to TRBD1. This CDR3 region has 15 residues. V shed 6 bases, J shed 6 bases, and the junction held 9 bases outside the gene matches. CDR1 and CDR2 (germline): SGHKS, YYEKEE (reference sequence). CDR3 region: CASTVGDRVAGELFF. The CDR3 bases are TGTGCCAGCACCGTCGGGGACAGGGTAGCCGGGGAGCTGTTTTTT.

This clone was counted between two and nine times. The chain has TRBV7-9 and TRBJ1-2, with 8 bases fitting TRBD1. This CDR3 region has 14 residues. Germline CDR1 is SEHNR and CDR2 is FQNEAQ (reference sequence). With V trimmed by 5 bases and J by 7 bases, 9 bases remained unmatched. This chain's CDR3 is CASSATGVFAGYTF. In DNA form, the CDR3 reads TGTGCCAGCAGCGCGACAGGGGTATTCGCTGGCTACACCTTC.

In its sample, this clone was seen a few times. The J gene is TRBJ2-1, the V gene TRBV4-1; TRBD2 matches at 8 bases. Germline-derived CDR1 and CDR2 are MGHRA and YSYEKL. The CDR3 is 15 amino acids. Trimming removed 4 bases from V and 3 bases from J; junction bases left unmatched: 5. Here the CDR3 reads CASSPYSGIYNEQFF. DNA for the CDR3: TGCGCCAGCAGCCCGTATAGCGGGATCTACAATGAGCAGTTCTTC.

The gene calls are TRBV6-1 and TRBJ1-4; 8 positions match TRBD1. Germline CDR1 is MNHNS and CDR2 is SASEGT. The CDR3 runs to 16 residues. Trimming at V came to 4 bases and at J to 4 bases, leaving 8 bases not matched to a gene. The CDR3 is CASSGGTGGRNEKLFF. In DNA form, the CDR3 reads TGTGCCAGCAGTGGGGGGACAGGCGGGCGTAATGAAAAACTGTTTTTT.

The chain employs TRBV27 and TRBJ2-5; TRBD2 might be the D (6 bases). V lost 5 bases, J lost 1 base, and 8 bases lay in between. This CDR3 region has 13 residues. Germline-derived CDR1 and CDR2 are MNHEY and SMNVEV (reference sequence). This chain's CDR3 is CASSAGFQETQYF. Here the CDR3 DNA reads TGTGCCAGCAGTGCGGGGTTCCAAGAGACCCAGTACTTC.

This clone has just a few counts. The V gene is TRBV2, the J gene TRBJ1-2; TRBD1 matches at 7 bases. With 10 bases clipped from V and 2 bases from J, the junction kept 4 bases outside the gene matches. The germline V gene has CDR1 SNHLY and CDR2 FYNNEI. This CDR3 is 12 amino acids long. CDR3: CATSQGNYGYTF. Here the CDR3 DNA reads TGTGCCACCTCACAGGGGAACTATGGCTACACCTTC. Filled out from reference TRBV2 and TRBJ1-2, the complete variable domain reads EPEVTQTPSHQVTQMGQEVILRCVPISNHLYFYWYRQILGQKVEFLVSFYNNEISEKSEIFDDQFSVERPDGSNFTLKIRSTKLEDSAMYFCATSQGNYGYTFGSGTRLTVV.

This clone is a singleton in its sample. V usage is TRBV27 and J usage is TRBJ2-3, with 16 bases matching TRBD2. This CDR3 has 18 amino acids. Looked up from germline, CDR1 is MNHEY and CDR2 is SMNVEV (reference sequence). The V and J ends lost 4 bases and 4 bases, in that order; junction bases with no gene match: 8. CDR3 residues: CASSSGLAGGLRADTQYF. The CDR3 DNA reads TGTGCCAGCAGTTCGGGACTAGCGGGGGGGCTTCGGGCAGATACGCAGTATTTT.